The T cell receptor (beta chain) under discussion was sequenced for a study of T cells expressing NK-cell markers. TCRdb reanalyzed the 5' RACE reads and collapses them to one entry per CDR3 protein, without DNA. The sample has almost 450,000 distinct CDR3 sequences, and its top ten clones hold 7.3%. The CDR3 covers 15 residues. Looked up from germline, CDR1 is MNHEY and CDR2 is SMNVEV (reference sequence). The chain combines TRBV27 with TRBJ2-2; TCRdb's D gene call, TRBD1, goes unchecked for lack of DNA. The source is a woman aged 18-70 years in good health. The sequenced material came from blood T cells: a sorted CD56 or NKG2C T cell subset, CD4+ or CD8+ T cells, or bulk PBMC T cells (not recorded which). The CDR3: CASSPGTVNTGELFF.